The rows below give T cell receptor beta chains drawn from one sample of a study of graft-versus-host responses after intestinal transplantation. Profiling relied on immunoSEQ multiplex PCR, and the TCRdb table lists in-frame clones only, not all of them. The sample lists over 65,000 clones, around 93% occurring once. Their target antigens are unknown. The specimen was unstimulated CD8+ T cells sorted from spleen or lymph node cells, collected before transplant. These receptor sequences come from a human donor who was the organ donor for an intestinal transplant. Each CDR3 is given with its conserved first and last residue. The listing skips clone size in some rows; elsewhere it reads once, few, many or a size class.

clone_size j_call v_call cdr3_aa
once TRBJ2-2 TRBV4-2 CASSQSGLAYTGELFF
- TRBJ2-4 TRBV30 CAWTGPGEDIQYF
- TRBJ1-4 TRBV7-9 CASRAPGQFNEKLFF
- TRBJ1-1 TRBV5-1 CASSMTGVNTEAFF
- TRBJ2-7 TRBV19 CASSLGNYEQYF
- TRBJ1-2 TRBV4-1 CASSPLAGVSLVNIF
- TRBJ2-1 TRBV29-1 CSVDEGLNNEQFF
once TRBJ1-4 TRBV27 CASSLLGGNEKLFF
- TRBJ2-3 TRBV10-1 CASSERDDTDTQYF
- TRBJ2-2 TRBV30 CAWRVAGAGELFF
- TRBJ1-2 TRBV19 CASSIEHREYGYTF
- TRBJ2-1 TRBV27 CASSVTLGLAGNRQFF
- TRBJ1-2 TRBV2 CASSDVGYTF
- TRBJ2-7 TRBV27 CASSLQGSSYEQYF
- TRBJ1-5 TRBV10-2 CASRGGLTAGNQPQHF
- TRBJ2-3 TRBV11-1 CASSVRAISTDTQYF
- TRBJ1-5 TRBV19 CASSIGPIRYSNQPQHF
- TRBJ2-7 TRBV6-1 CASSGYEQYF
- TRBJ2-2 TRBV7-6 CASSLGTGPTGELFF
- TRBJ1-4 TRBV7-8 CASSLIRESEKLFF
- TRBJ1-5 TRBV4-1 CASSQVDSYQPQHF
- TRBJ1-2 TRBV7-8 CASSLQGNYGYTF
- TRBJ2-1 TRBV1 CTSSQHGLQSGRAHNEQFF
- TRBJ2-1 TRBV6-5 CASGAGANNEQFF
once TRBJ2-3 TRBV7-9 CASSSRVVSGTDTQYF
few - TRBV5-4 CASSDGTSGYEQYF
- TRBJ1-5 TRBV25-1 CASGGGPQPQHF
- TRBJ2-1 TRBV19 CASSIHSSQTYNEQFF
- TRBJ2-3 TRBV7-8 CASSLVLLSDTQYF
- TRBJ2-1 TRBV11-3 CASSFWREGSYNEQFF
- TRBJ2-3 TRBV10-2 CASSELVRRADTQYF
- TRBJ2-1 TRBV12-5 CASGSTLAGIVGEQFF
- TRBJ2-1 TRBV19 CASSIGTTYNEQFF
once TRBJ1-6 TRBV4-1 CASSQEGQGTNSPLHF
- TRBJ2-6 TRBV2 CASSGQGALSGANVLTF
- TRBJ2-7 TRBV7-3 CASSSTPGTAIYEQYF
- TRBJ1-1 TRBV6-5 CASSYYAGNTEAFF
- TRBJ2-3 TRBV7-9 CASSLAYSTDTQYF
- TRBJ2-1 TRBV27 CAVGLAGSYNEQFF
- TRBJ2-7 TRBV19 CASSIGQGSYEQYF
- TRBJ2-7 TRBV19 CASSIRASGPPGGYEQYF
- TRBJ2-7 TRBV19 CASSSRISYEQYF
- - TRBV11-3 CASSFRVSYEQYF
- TRBJ2-7 TRBV5-1 CASSLEAGGFYEQYF
- TRBJ1-3 TRBV2 CASSYPTGGIENTIYF
- TRBJ2-5 TRBV6-5 CASSSSGTSWETQYF
- TRBJ2-1 TRBV7-9 CASSLAVGLPSYNEQFF
- TRBJ1-1 TRBV4-1 CASSQGGSNTEAFF
- TRBJ1-2 TRBV29-1 CSVQDSYGYTF
once TRBJ1-3 TRBV18 CASSPNPLRFGNTIYF
- TRBJ2-1 TRBV27 CASSLDRGLYNEQFF